Below, one T cell receptor (beta chain) is given with its context. Its antigen is as yet unknown. The entry originates in a study of OX40 agonist ivuxolimab in advanced cancers. General study findings and limits: On average, CD8+ T cells showed a greater number of expanded clones than CD4+.

The table came from immunoSEQ multiplex PCR; TCRdb's copy has only in-frame clones and leaves some out. The sample carries some 28,000 clones, approximately 86% recorded once. The sequence came from an adult with an advanced solid tumor such as melanoma, head and neck, liver or kidney cancer. The material was CD4+ or CD8+ T cells sorted from blood, obtained in a trial of the OX40 agonist ivuxolimab.

The CDR3, as DNA: TGTGCCAGCAGTGAAGACCTGTATACGCAGTATTTT. Protein product: CASSEDLYTQYF. The chain has TRBV2 and TRBJ2-3; D is uncertain. V was shortened by 1 base and J by 7 bases, with 6 bases between the two germline ends. Per the germline V gene, CDR1 is SNHLY and CDR2 is FYNNEI. The CDR3 is made up of 12 amino acids.